The clone carrying this T cell receptor (beta chain) was detected a few times. Here immunoSEQ multiplex PCR was the method, and the copy in TCRdb shows in-frame clones only, minus some. The table has about 160,000 clones, 81% seen once. The data were taken from a study of blood T cell repertoires in COVID-19. Study at large: Acute and convalescent COVID-19 specimens originated in the United States, Italy and Spain.

The CDR3 covers 15 residues. CDR1 and CDR2 (germline): MRHNA, SNTAGT. V was pared by 0 bases and J by 6 bases, with 14 bases between. Grouping used clinical history reported by participants in a survey and questionnaire. The chain is built from TRBV6-4 and TRBJ1-2, with a possible D match to TRBD1 (5 bases). Sequenced material: PBMCs or T cells enriched from blood (not recorded which). The clonotype comes from a woman in her thirties or forties with acute COVID-19. CDR3 sequence: CASSDSMDTSNGYTF. CDR3 sequence (DNA): TGTGCCAGCAGTGACTCGATGGACACCTCGAATGGCTACACCTTC.